This T cell receptor (beta chain) originates from a study of blood T cell repertoires in COVID-19. On the study more broadly: Samples representing acute and convalescent COVID-19 were sourced from the United States, Italy and Spain.

This clone was detected once. Data came from immunoSEQ multiplex PCR; TCRdb stores just in-frame clones and leaves some out. The table includes 150,000 or so clones, 85% to 90% detected once. J gave up 3 bases and V 1 base, and 0 bases lay outside the gene matches. There are 14 residues in the CDR3. Germline CDR1 and CDR2: LGHDT and YNNKEL (reference sequence). Seattle patients were enrolled during active infection and followed longitudinally. The sequencing input was peripheral blood. This sequence joins TRBV3-1 (or the pseudogene TRBV3-2) and TRBJ2-5, with 9 bases lining up with TRBD1. This receptor was identified in a man aged 18 to 30 with COVID-19, enrolled during active disease. The DNA of the CDR3 is TGTGCCAGCAGCCAAGGGACAGGGGAAGAGACCCAGTACTTC. Translating gives CASSQGTGEETQYF.